This T cell receptor (beta chain) originates from a study of shared clonotypes between healthy human individuals. The CDR3 covers 12 residues. V dropped 8 bases and J dropped 8 bases, with 15 bases sitting between them. Germline CDR1 and CDR2: MDHEN and SYDVKM. Genomic DNA per cell subset filled all wells of several immunoSEQ plates. The repertoire was sequenced with immunoSEQ multiplex PCR; TCRdb's copy has only in-frame clones and lacks some. The sample consists of some 2,500,000 clones, 80% to 95% of them appearing once. The healthy adult donors were HIV-negative and reported no recent acute infections or vaccinations.

This TCR was sampled from a man aged 18-30 years in good health. Some clones in this sample may be carry-over from other donors' samples. The rearrangement links TRBV28 to TRBJ1-2; D ambiguous. Sequencing input: naive CD4+ T cells from PBMCs. Subset denoted: CD45RA+ positively selected. The CDR3 sequence is CASQVSTRGYTF. Written as DNA, the CDR3 is TGTGCCAGCCAAGTCAGCACCCGGGGCTACACCTTC.